A selection of T cell receptor beta chains follows, all from one sample in a study of regulatory T cells in long-lasting Graves disease. TCRdb re-derived calls from the multiplex PCR reads in MiXCR, one entry per CDR3 protein. This sample yields more than 400,000 distinct CDR3 sequences, of which 15% to 20% are seen a single time; approximately 12% belongs to the top ten. The same specimen was also included in a second study, on T cells in Graves' hyperthyroidism and ophthalmopathy.

The sample was peripheral blood mononuclear cells (PBMCs), taken at new diagnosis, from a patient treated with antithyroid drugs. Every receptor here comes from a middle-aged man with Graves disease. CDR3s include the opening cysteine and the closing phenylalanine or tryptophan. The D gene is left open where the match is weak. Clone size, where shown, is once, few, many, or a class for clones that have expanded.

j_gene: TRBJ2-3
v_gene: TRBV5-1
len: 15
abundance: many
d_gene: TRBD1
CDR3aa: CASSSSGQSTDTQYF
CDR3nt: TGCGCCAGCAGCTCTTCGGGACAGAGCACAGATACGCAGTATTTT

j_gene: TRBJ1-2
v_gene: TRBV27
len: 16
abundance: NA
d_gene: NA
CDR3aa: CASSPSEGDTSYGYTF
CDR3nt: TGTGCCAGCAGTCCAAGCGAGGGCGACACCTCCTATGGCTACACCTTC

j_gene: TRBJ1-3
v_gene: TRBV6-1
len: 15
abundance: NA
d_gene: TRBD1
CDR3aa: CASSSLGTGSNTIYF
CDR3nt: TGTGCCAGCAGTAGCCTCGGGACAGGGAGCAACACCATATATTTT

j_gene: TRBJ2-6
v_gene: TRBV20-1
len: 16
abundance: once
d_gene: TRBD1
CDR3aa: CSAFRQGSSGANVLTF
CDR3nt: TGCAGTGCTTTCCGACAGGGGAGCTCTGGGGCCAACGTCCTGACTTTC

j_gene: TRBJ1-1
v_gene: TRBV7-9
len: 14
abundance: many
d_gene: NA
CDR3aa: CASSFGGFDTEAFF
CDR3nt: TGTGCCAGCAGCTTTGGAGGGTTTGACACTGAAGCTTTCTTT

j_gene: TRBJ2-5
v_gene: TRBV6-2/TRBV6-3
len: 12
abundance: NA
d_gene: NA
CDR3aa: CASKPDGETQYF
CDR3nt: TGTGCCAGCAAACCCGACGGCGAGACCCAGTACTTC

j_gene: TRBJ2-5
v_gene: TRBV7-9
len: 12
abundance: few
d_gene: NA
CDR3aa: CASSLGDNTQYF
CDR3nt: TGTGCCAGCAGCTTAGGCGACAATACCCAGTACTTC

j_gene: TRBJ2-7
v_gene: TRBV5-1
len: 15
abundance: many
d_gene: TRBD1
CDR3aa: CASSSGTGVTGEQYF
CDR3nt: TGCGCCAGCAGCTCCGGGACAGGGGTTACGGGCGAGCAGTACTTC

j_gene: TRBJ2-7
v_gene: TRBV10-2
len: 15
abundance: NA
d_gene: TRBD2
CDR3aa: CASGGLAGLTYEQYF
CDR3nt: TGCGCCAGCGGAGGACTAGCGGGCCTAACCTACGAGCAGTACTTC

j_gene: TRBJ2-7
v_gene: TRBV27
len: 13
abundance: many
d_gene: NA
CDR3aa: CASSFARGSEQYF
CDR3nt: TGTGCCAGCAGTTTTGCCCGGGGGAGCGAGCAGTACTTC